This T cell receptor beta chain comes out of a study of blood T cell repertoires in COVID-19. Study background: From the United States, Italy and Spain came samples of acute and convalescent COVID-19. Nucleic acid was either cDNA or gDNA, and it came from T cells, B-cell-depleted T cells, or PBMCs.

With V trimmed by 4 bases and J by 6 bases, 6 bases remained unmatched. CDR1 is SNHLY, CDR2 FYNNEI, per germline. The CDR3 is 17 residues long. In the original processing: Reference gene primer amplification gave estimated nucleated cell counts. The repertoire was sequenced with immunoSEQ multiplex PCR; TCRdb's copy has only in-frame clones and lacks some. From that table come the V and J calls and clone size; the DNA was used to work out D and trimming. The sample has a few hundred thousand clones, 86% seen once; the top ten hold nearly 2%. This TCR derives from a man aged 25 to 45 with active or convalescent COVID-19. The V call is TRBV2, the J call TRBJ2-1; 16 bases align to TRBD2. Specimen: peripheral blood. The CDR3 DNA follows: TGTGCCAGCAGTGCGCCGGGACTAGCGGGGGGGGTCAATGAGCAGTTCTTC. Its protein is CASSAPGLAGGVNEQFF.